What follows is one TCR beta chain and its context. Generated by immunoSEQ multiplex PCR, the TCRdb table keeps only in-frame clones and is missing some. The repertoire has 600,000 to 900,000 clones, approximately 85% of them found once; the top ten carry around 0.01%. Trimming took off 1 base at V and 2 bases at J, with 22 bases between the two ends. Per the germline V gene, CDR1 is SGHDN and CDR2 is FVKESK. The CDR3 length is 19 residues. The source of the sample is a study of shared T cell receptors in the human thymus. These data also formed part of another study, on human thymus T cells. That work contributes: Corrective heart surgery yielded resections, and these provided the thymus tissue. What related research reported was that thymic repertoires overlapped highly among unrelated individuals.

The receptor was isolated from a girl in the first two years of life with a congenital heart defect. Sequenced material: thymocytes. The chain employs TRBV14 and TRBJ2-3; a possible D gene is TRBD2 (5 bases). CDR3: CASSQVGPGDYPHTDTQYF. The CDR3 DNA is TGTGCCAGCAGCCAAGTCGGTCCTGGAGACTACCCCCACACAGATACGCAGTATTTT.